The rows below give T cell receptor beta chains drawn from one sample of a study of OX40 agonist ivuxolimab in advanced cancers. Sequencing used immunoSEQ multiplex PCR; TCRdb keeps in-frame clones, though not all of them. Seen here are 75,000 to 100,000 clones, 84% observed once, and the top ten hold less than 6%. The sequences come from CD4+ or CD8+ T cells sorted from blood, collected in a trial of the OX40 agonist ivuxolimab. The receptors were sampled from an adult with an advanced solid tumor such as melanoma, head and neck, liver or kidney cancer. CDR3s leave out the opening cysteine and the closing phenylalanine or tryptophan. The D gene is left open where the match is weak.

j_gene,v_gene,len,d_gene,CDR3aa
TRBJ2-2,TRBV7-6,13,NA,ASSPPEGETGELF
TRBJ2-7,TRBV27,10,NA,ASSSSLYEQY
TRBJ2-7,TRBV9,14,TRBD2,ASSVAAGTSVYEQY
TRBJ1-1,TRBV15,14,NA,ATSREIQVRGTEAF
TRBJ2-7,TRBV21-1,8,NA,ASRTYEQY
TRBJ2-1,TRBV7-2,13,NA,ASSPSGAGYNEQF
TRBJ2-1,TRBV12-5,20,TRBD2,ASGLVLIRVAGGVSSYNEQF
TRBJ2-1,TRBV7-2,13,TRBD2,ASSFLTSGSGEQF
TRBJ2-1,TRBV7-9,13,TRBD2,ASSRVLAGVGEQF
TRBJ2-7,TRBV4-1,13,NA,ASSQDLGPTYEQY